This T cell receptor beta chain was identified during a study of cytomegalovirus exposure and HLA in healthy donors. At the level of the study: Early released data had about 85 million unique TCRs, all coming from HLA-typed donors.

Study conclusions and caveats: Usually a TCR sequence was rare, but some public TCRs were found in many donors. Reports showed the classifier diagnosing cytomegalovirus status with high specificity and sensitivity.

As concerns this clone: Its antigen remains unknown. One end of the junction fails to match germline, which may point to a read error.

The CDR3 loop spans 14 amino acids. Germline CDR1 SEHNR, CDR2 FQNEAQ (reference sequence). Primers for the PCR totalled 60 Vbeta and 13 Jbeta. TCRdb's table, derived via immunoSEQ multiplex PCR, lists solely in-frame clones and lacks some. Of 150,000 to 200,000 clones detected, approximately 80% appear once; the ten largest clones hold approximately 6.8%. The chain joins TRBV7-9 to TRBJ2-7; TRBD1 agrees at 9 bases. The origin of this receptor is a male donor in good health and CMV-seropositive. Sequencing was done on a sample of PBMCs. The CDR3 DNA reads TGTTCCAGCAGCCCCCGGGACAGGGCCCACGAGCAGTACTTC. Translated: CSSSPRDRAHEQYF.